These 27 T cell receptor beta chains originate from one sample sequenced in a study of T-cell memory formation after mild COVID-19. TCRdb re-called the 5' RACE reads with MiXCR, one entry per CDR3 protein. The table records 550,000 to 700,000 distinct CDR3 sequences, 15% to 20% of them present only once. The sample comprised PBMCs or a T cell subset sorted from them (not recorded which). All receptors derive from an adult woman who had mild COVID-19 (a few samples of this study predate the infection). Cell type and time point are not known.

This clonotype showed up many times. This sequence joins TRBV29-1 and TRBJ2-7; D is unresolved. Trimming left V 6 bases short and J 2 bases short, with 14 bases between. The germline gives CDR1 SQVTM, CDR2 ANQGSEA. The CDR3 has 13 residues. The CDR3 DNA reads TGCAGCGTCTTGTCAGGCGAAGCCTACGAGCAGTACTTC. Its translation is CSVLSGEAYEQYF.

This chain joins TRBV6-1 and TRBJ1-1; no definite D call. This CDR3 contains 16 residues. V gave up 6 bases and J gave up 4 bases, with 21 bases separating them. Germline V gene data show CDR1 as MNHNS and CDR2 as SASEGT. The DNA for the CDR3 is TGTGCCAGCAGACCCAACCTCTGGACGGCGATCACTGAAGCTTTCTTT. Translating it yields CASRPNLWTAITEAFF.

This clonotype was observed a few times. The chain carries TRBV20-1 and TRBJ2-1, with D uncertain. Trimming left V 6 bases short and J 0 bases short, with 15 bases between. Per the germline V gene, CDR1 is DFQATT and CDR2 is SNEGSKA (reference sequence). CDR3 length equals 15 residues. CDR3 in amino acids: CSARDDLSSYNEQFF. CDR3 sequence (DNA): TGCAGTGCCCGAGACGACCTAAGCTCCTACAATGAGCAGTTCTTC.

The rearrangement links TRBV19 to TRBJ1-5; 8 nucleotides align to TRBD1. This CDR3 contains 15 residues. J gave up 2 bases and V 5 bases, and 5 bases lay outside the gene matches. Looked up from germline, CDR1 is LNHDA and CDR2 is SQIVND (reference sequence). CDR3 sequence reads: CASSWSGQGNQPQHF. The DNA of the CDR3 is TGTGCCAGTAGTTGGTCGGGACAGGGCAATCAGCCCCAGCATTTT.

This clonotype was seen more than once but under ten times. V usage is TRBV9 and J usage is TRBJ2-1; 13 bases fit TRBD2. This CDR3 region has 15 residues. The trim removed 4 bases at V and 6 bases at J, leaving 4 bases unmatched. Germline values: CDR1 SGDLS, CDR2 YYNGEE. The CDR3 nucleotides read TGTGCCAGCAGCTTGGGACTAGCGGGGAGCAATGAGCAGTTCTTC. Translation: CASSLGLAGSNEQFF.

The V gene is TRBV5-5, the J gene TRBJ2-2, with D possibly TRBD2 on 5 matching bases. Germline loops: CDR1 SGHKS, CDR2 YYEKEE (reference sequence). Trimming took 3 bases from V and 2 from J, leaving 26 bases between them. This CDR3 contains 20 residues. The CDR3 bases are TGTGCCAGCAGCTCGCTGCCCCCGGACTCCAGTCGGAGTAACACCGGGGAGCTGTTTTTT. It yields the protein CASSSLPPDSSRSNTGELFF.

The CDR3 DNA is TGTGCCAGCAGCTTTGGGGGGGGCTACACTGAAGCTTTCTTT. Protein: CASSFGGGYTEAFF. The chain recombines TRBV7-9 with TRBJ1-1; tentative D call: TRBD1 (6 bases). Trimming shortened V by 3 bases and J by 3 bases, and 11 bases separated the two germline ends. The CDR3 is 14 amino acids. From germline, CDR1 is SEHNR and CDR2 FQNEAQ (reference sequence).

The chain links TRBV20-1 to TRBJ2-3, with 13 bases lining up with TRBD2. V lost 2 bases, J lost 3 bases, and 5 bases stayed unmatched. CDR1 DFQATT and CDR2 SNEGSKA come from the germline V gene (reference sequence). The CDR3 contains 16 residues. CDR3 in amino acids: CSARRLAGGGTDTQYF. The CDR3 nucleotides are TGCAGTGCTAGACGACTAGCGGGAGGTGGTACAGATACGCAGTATTTT.

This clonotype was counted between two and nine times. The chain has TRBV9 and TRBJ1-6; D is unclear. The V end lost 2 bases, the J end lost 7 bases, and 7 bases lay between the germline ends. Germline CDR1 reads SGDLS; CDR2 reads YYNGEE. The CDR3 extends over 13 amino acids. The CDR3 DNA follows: TGTGCCAGCAGCGTCTCATTCAATTCACCCCTCCACTTT. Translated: CASSVSFNSPLHF. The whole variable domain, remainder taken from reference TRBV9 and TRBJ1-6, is DSGVTQTPKHLITATGQRVTLRCSPRSGDLSVYWYQQSLDQGLQFLIQYYNGEERAKGNILERFSAQQFPDLHSELNLSSLELGDSALYFCASSVSFNSPLHFGNGTRLTVT.

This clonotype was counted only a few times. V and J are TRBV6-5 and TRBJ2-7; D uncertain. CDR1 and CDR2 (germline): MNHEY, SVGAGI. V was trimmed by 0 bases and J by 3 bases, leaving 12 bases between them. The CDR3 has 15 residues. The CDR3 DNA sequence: TGTGCCAGCAGTTACTCGGGGATTCTTAGCTACGAGCAGTACTTC. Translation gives CASSYSGILSYEQYF.

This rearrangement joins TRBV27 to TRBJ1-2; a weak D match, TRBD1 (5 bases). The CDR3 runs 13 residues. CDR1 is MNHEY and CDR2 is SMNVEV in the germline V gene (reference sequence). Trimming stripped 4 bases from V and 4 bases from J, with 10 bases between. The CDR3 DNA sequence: TGTGCCAGCAGTTCTGACAGTCTCTATGGCTACACCTTC. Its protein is CASSSDSLYGYTF.

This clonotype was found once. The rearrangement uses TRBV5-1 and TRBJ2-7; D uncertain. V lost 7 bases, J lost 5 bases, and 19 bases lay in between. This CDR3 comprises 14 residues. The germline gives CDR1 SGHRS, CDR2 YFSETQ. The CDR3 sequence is CASGASIEVNEQYF. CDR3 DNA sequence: TGCGCCAGCGGAGCTTCGATCGAGGTGAACGAGCAGTACTTC.

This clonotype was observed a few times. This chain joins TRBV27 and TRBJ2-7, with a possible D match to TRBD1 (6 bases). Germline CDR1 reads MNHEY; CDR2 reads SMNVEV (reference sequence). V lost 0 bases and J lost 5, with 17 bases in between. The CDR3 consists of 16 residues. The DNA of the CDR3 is TGTGCCAGCAGTTTATCGGGTGCAGGGGCTCTCCACGAGCAGTACTTC. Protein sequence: CASSLSGAGALHEQYF.

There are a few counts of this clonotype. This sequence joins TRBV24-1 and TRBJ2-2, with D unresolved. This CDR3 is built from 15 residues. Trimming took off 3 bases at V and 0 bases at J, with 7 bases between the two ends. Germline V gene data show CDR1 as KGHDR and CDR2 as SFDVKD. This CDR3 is CATSDLDTNTGELFF. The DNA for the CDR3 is TGTGCCACCAGTGATCTTGATACGAACACCGGGGAGCTGTTTTTT.

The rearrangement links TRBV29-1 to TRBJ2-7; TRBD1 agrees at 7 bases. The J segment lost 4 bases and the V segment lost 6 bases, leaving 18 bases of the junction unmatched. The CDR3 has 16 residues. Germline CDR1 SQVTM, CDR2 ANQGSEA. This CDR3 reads CSVKGVVGTETYEQYF. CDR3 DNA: TGCAGCGTCAAGGGGGTGGTCGGGACAGAAACTTACGAGCAGTACTTC.

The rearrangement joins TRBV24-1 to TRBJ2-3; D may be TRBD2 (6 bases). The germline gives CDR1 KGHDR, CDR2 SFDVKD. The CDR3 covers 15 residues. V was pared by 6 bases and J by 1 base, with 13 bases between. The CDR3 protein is CATSLDSGGTDTQYF. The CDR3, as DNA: TGTGCCACCAGTCTGGATAGCGGCGGCACAGATACGCAGTATTTT.

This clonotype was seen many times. In nucleotides, the CDR3 is TGTGCCTGTCCCGTGGTGACATCCTCCTACGAGCAGTACTTC. Protein: CACPVVTSSYEQYF. The genes are TRBV30 and TRBJ2-7; no reliable D call. V was clipped by 6 bases and J by 0 bases, with 15 bases between them. Germline V gene lookup returns CDR1 GTSNPN and CDR2 SVGIG (reference sequence). This CDR3 has 14 residues.

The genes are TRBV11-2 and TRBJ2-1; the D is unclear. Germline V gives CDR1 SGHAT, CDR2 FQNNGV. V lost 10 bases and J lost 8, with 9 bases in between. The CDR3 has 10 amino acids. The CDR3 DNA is TGTGCCACCAGAGGAGATGAGCAGTTCTTC. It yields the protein CATRGDEQFF.

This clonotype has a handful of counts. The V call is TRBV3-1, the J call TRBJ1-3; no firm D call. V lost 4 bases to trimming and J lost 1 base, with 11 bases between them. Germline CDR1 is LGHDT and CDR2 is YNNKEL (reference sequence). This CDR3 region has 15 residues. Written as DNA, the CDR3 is TGTGCCAGCAGCCTAAGACGGATGTCTGGAAACACCATATATTTT. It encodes CASSLRRMSGNTIYF.

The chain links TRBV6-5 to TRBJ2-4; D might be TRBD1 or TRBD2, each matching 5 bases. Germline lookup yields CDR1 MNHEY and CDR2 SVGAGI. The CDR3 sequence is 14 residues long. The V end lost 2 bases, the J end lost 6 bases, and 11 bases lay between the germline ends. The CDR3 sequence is CASSYKDGANIQYF. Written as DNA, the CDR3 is TGTGCCAGCAGTTACAAGGACGGGGCAAACATTCAGTACTTC.

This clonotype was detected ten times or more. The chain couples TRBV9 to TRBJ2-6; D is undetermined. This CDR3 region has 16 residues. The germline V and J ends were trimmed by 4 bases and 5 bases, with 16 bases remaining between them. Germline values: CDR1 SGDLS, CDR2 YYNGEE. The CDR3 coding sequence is TGTGCCAGCAGCTCCCCCATCGCCCTGAGGGCCAACGTCCTGACTTTC. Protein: CASSSPIALRANVLTF.

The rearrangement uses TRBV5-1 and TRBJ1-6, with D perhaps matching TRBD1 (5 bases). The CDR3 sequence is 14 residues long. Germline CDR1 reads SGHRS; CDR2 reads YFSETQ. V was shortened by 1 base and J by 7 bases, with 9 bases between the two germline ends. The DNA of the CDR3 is TGCGCCAGCAGCTTGTTTGACAGAAATTCACCCCTCCACTTT. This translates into CASSLFDRNSPLHF.

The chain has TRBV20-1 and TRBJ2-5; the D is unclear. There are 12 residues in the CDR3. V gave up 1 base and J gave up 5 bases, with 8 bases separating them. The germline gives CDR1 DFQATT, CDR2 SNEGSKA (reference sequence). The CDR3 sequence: CSARGNGETQYF. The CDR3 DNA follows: TGCAGTGCTAGAGGGAATGGGGAGACCCAGTACTTC.

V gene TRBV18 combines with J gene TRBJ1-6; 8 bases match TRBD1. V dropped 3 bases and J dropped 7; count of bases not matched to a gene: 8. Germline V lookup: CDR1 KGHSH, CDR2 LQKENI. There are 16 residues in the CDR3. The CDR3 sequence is CASSPPDRGGNSPLHF. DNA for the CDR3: TGTGCCAGCTCACCTCCCGACAGGGGCGGCAATTCACCCCTCCACTTT.

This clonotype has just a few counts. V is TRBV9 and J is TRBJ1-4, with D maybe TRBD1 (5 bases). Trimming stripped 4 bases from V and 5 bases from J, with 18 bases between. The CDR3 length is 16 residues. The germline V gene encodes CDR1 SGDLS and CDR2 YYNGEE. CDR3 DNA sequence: TGTGCCAGCAGCACGGGACGGGCGTCTCAGAATGAAAAACTGTTTTTT. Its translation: CASSTGRASQNEKLFF.

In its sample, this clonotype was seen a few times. The CDR3 is CASSRLYQGANGNTIYF. Written as DNA, the CDR3 is TGTGCCAGCAGCCGCCTTTACCAGGGGGCTAATGGAAACACCATATATTTT. The chain carries TRBV7-8 and TRBJ1-3; 8 bases are shared with TRBD1. The CDR3 is 17 amino acids. CDR1 SGHVS and CDR2 FQNEAQ come from the germline V gene. V shed 5 bases and J 3 bases; nucleotides not matched to a gene: 12.

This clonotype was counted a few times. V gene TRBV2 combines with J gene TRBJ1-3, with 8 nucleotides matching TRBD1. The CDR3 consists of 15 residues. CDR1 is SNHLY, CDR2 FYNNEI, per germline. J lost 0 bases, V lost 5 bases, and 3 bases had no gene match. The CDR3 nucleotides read TGTGCCAGCAGTACAGGGGGGGTCTCTGGAAACACCATATATTTT. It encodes CASSTGGVSGNTIYF.